One and the same sample provided the 14 T cell receptor beta chains below, sequenced in a study of HIV-infected patients and healthy controls. Alpha and beta constant-region primers primed reverse transcription of about 0.5 ug RNA. Each of the alpha and beta chains got its own library through chain-specific third strand synthesis with indices. TCRdb reprocessed the 5' RACE reads with MiXCR, giving one entry per CDR3 protein. The table includes approximately 13,000 distinct CDR3 sequences, under 6.5% detected once. The repertoire came from unfractionated whole blood and reflected all unsorted peripheral T cells. The sample was blood. The receptors derive from an adult in good health.

There are many counts of this clonotype. The CDR3 bases are TGCAGCGTTGAGCCCGCCGGGACAGGGGGCCAGACTGAAGCTTTCTTT. The encoded protein is CSVEPAGTGGQTEAFF. J is TRBJ1-1 and V is TRBV29-1, with TRBD1 identical over 12 bases. Germline V gene lookup returns CDR1 SQVTM and CDR2 ANQGSEA. The V and J ends lost 3 bases and 5 bases, in that order; junction bases with no gene match: 10. The CDR3 has 16 amino acids.

This clonotype was recorded many times. The chain combines TRBV5-4 with TRBJ2-3, with TRBD2 matching over 9 bases. Germline V gene lookup returns CDR1 SGHNT and CDR2 YYREEE (reference sequence). This CDR3 has 19 residues. J lost 5 bases, V lost 4 bases, and 20 bases had no gene match. The CDR3 sequence is CASSPKAGGLFFSGDTQYF. CDR3 bases: TGTGCCAGCAGCCCCAAGGCGGGGGGGCTTTTTTTTTCGGGAGATACGCAGTATTTT.

This clonotype was counted only a few times. This chain joins TRBV20-1 and TRBJ1-1; D call uncertain. Germline V gene lookup returns CDR1 DFQATT and CDR2 SNEGSKA (reference sequence). This CDR3 is built from 14 residues. The ends were cut back, 3 bases at V and 10 bases at J, with 21 bases in the middle. The CDR3 region is CSASGRSNELVAFF. CDR3 nucleotides: TGCAGTGCTAGTGGACGGTCGAATGAGCTGGTAGCTTTCTTT.

This clonotype was seen at least ten times. V and J are TRBV25-1 and TRBJ2-1; 7 positions agree with TRBD2. The CDR3 extends over 14 amino acids. V shed 3 bases, J shed 5 bases, and the junction held 4 bases outside the gene matches. Germline V CDR1 and CDR2: MGHDK, SYGVNS. CDR3 protein: CASSDSGTNNEQFF. The CDR3 DNA reads TGTGCCAGCAGTGATTCCGGGACTAACAATGAGCAGTTCTTC. Full variable domain (rest looked up from reference TRBV25-1 and TRBJ2-1): EADIYQTPRYLVIGTGKKITLECSQTMGHDKMYWYQQDPGMELHLIHYSYGVNSTEKGDLSSESTVSRIRTEHFPLTLESARPSHTSQYLCASSDSGTNNEQFFGPGTRLTVL.

This clonotype is termed medium-sized. The rearrangement links TRBV5-1 to TRBJ1-2; D is uncertain. Germline V gene data show CDR1 as SGHRS and CDR2 as YFSETQ. With 4 bases removed from V and 1 base from J, the gap between germline ends came to 11 bases. The CDR3 runs 14 residues. The CDR3, as DNA: TGCGCCAGCAGCCCAATTCCCGATAACTATGGCTACACCTTC. Protein product: CASSPIPDNYGYTF.

Relative to its sample, this clonotype is medium-sized. The chain joins TRBV19 to TRBJ1-5, with D maybe TRBD1 (5 bases). The CDR3 covers 15 residues. Germline V gene sequence: CDR1 LNHDA, CDR2 SQIVND (reference sequence). V lost 3 bases, J lost 4 bases, and 13 bases lay in between. The CDR3 bases are TGTGCCAGTAGTATTAGTTCAGGGATTAATCAGCCCCAGCATTTT. This translates into CASSISSGINQPQHF.

This clonotype has at least ten counts. The chain couples TRBV29-1 to TRBJ2-7; D is possibly TRBD1 or TRBD2 (6 bases each). The CDR3 consists of 12 residues. The ends were cut back, 7 bases at V and 2 bases at J, with 12 bases in the middle. CDR1 and CDR2 (germline): SQVTM, ANQGSEA. CDR3 sequence reads: CSGRGDTYEQYF. The CDR3 region has the DNA TGCAGCGGGAGGGGGGACACCTACGAGCAGTACTTC.

This clonotype qualifies as medium-sized. V gene TRBV3-1 combines with J gene TRBJ2-2; D remains ambiguous. The V end was cut by 5 bases, the J end by 3 bases, with 7 bases between. This CDR3 comprises 13 residues. Looked up from germline, CDR1 is LGHDT and CDR2 is YNNKEL (reference sequence). The CDR3 bases are TGTGCCAGCAGCGCCATTTACACCGGGGAGCTGTTTTTT. Its protein product is CASSAIYTGELFF.

This clonotype is labeled as medium-sized. The chain joins TRBV3-1 to TRBJ2-3; perhaps TRBD2 as D (6 bases). The V gene lost 1 base and the J gene lost 2 bases, with 7 bases spanning the gap. This CDR3 spans 14 amino acids. The germline V gene has CDR1 LGHDT and CDR2 YNNKEL (reference sequence). Here the CDR3 reads CASSQGRDTDTQYF. The CDR3 nucleotides read TGTGCCAGCAGCCAAGGGCGGGACACAGATACGCAGTATTTT.

This clonotype was observed at least ten times. This rearrangement joins TRBV6-2 or TRBV6-3 to TRBJ2-2; 8 nucleotides line up with TRBD2. Germline CDR1 and CDR2: MNHEY and SVGEGT. This CDR3 has 16 residues. Trimming cost V 6 bases and J 5 bases; bases outside gene matches: 11. The chain's CDR3 is CASSPGTRVGTGELFF. CDR3 DNA sequence: TGTGCCAGCAGCCCCGGGACTAGGGTCGGTACCGGGGAGCTGTTTTTT.

This clonotype appeared many times. The chain carries TRBV3-1 and TRBJ2-3; D unresolved. The CDR3 is 17 residues long. Trimming took 0 bases from V and 0 from J, leaving 13 bases between them. The germline V gene has CDR1 LGHDT and CDR2 YNNKEL (reference sequence). CDR3 sequence (DNA): TGTGCCAGCAGCCAAGATGCCTACCGAACTAGCACAGATACGCAGTATTTT. Translated: CASSQDAYRTSTDTQYF.

By its share, this clonotype is medium-sized. The chain carries TRBV6-5 and TRBJ1-1; no reliable D call. This CDR3 is 13 amino acids long. V shed 1 base and J shed 1 base, with 4 bases lying between them. Germline assignment: CDR1 MNHEY and CDR2 SVGAGI. CDR3 amino acids: CASSYWQNTEAFF. Written as DNA, the CDR3 is TGTGCCAGCAGTTACTGGCAGAACACTGAAGCTTTCTTT.

This clonotype was counted ten times or more. V gene TRBV18 combines with J gene TRBJ2-1; tentatively, D is TRBD2 (6 bases). The V gene's germline CDR1 is KGHSH and CDR2 LQKENI. V dropped 3 bases and J dropped 0 bases, with 18 bases sitting between them. The CDR3 spans 18 residues. The CDR3 loop is CASSPGPRRASSYNEQFF. The CDR3 region has the DNA TGTGCCAGCTCACCCGGGCCCCGGAGGGCGAGCTCCTACAATGAGCAGTTCTTC.

This clonotype is medium-sized by share. This chain links TRBV11-2 with TRBJ2-3, with D perhaps TRBD2 (6 bases). In germline, CDR1 is SGHAT, CDR2 FQNNGV. The CDR3 covers 15 residues. The V and J ends lost 3 bases and 0 bases respectively, with 10 bases between them. The CDR3 nucleotides are TGTGCCAGCAGCTTTAGCGGTTCTAGCACAGATACGCAGTATTTT. Translated: CASSFSGSSTDTQYF.